What follows describes a single T cell receptor (beta chain). Repertoires were generated with immunoSEQ multiplex PCR, while TCRdb's copy carries only in-frame clones and drops some. This table holds about 24,000 clones, 88% found once. V was pared by 1 base and J by 5 bases, with 8 bases of the junction left unmatched. CDR3 length: 16 amino acids. The germline V gene has CDR1 SEHNR and CDR2 FQNEAQ (reference sequence). This sample was taken from a study of OX40 agonist ivuxolimab in advanced cancers. Turning to the study itself: Prior checkpoint blockade (anti-PD-1, anti-PD-L1 or anti-CTLA-4) was permitted; 35% to 50% had it. Three patients showed partial responses: one hepatocellular carcinoma and two cutaneous melanoma cases.

The chain couples TRBV7-9 to TRBJ2-5, with 9 bases fitting TRBD2. This clonotype originated in an adult with an advanced solid tumor such as melanoma, head and neck, liver or kidney cancer. The sequenced sample was CD4+ or CD8+ T cells sorted from blood, obtained in a trial of the OX40 agonist ivuxolimab. CDR3: CASSLDPSGTRETQYF. CDR3 bases: TGTGCCAGCAGCTTAGACCCTAGCGGGACCAGGGAGACCCAGTACTTC.